The rows below give T cell receptor beta chains drawn from one sample of a study of shared clonotypes between healthy human individuals. Using immunoSEQ multiplex PCR, the repertoire was profiled, and TCRdb retains in-frame clones only, with some absent. The table shows approximately 1.9 million clones, with over 85% occurring only once. The specimen sequenced was naive CD8+ T cells from PBMCs. The receptors originated from a man between 18 and 35 years old in good health. Some clones in this sample may be carry-over from other donors' samples. Each CDR3 is given with its conserved first and last residue. D genes are given only for firm matches.

>TRBJ2-7|TRBV9|TRBD1
CASSPSRDRGHEQYF
>TRBJ2-5|TRBV7-9|NA
CASSAGTPETQYF
>TRBJ2-1|TRBV4-2|NA
CASSQEWRDVNEQFF
>TRBJ2-7|TRBV6-1|NA
CASRSLFYEQYF
>TRBJ1-1|TRBV28|NA
CASSTGWNTEAFF
>TRBJ2-6|TRBV2|NA
CASSVSSTSGANVLTF
>TRBJ1-5|TRBV19|NA
CASSMWVESNQPQHF
>TRBJ2-7|TRBV5-6|NA
CASSARAPYEQYF
>TRBJ2-3|TRBV10-2|NA
CASSEWGRELTDTQYF
>TRBJ2-7|TRBV7-6|TRBD1
CASSSGTGTYEQYF
>TRBJ2-7|TRBV11-2|NA
CASSLSQSYEQYF
>TRBJ1-3|TRBV7-8|NA
CASSLPEDTRNSGNTIYF
>TRBJ2-7|TRBV14|NA
CASSQGYGRKYEQYF
>TRBJ1-2|TRBV28|TRBD1
CASSSQTGDGYTF
>TRBJ1-4|TRBV27|NA
CASSLLGEEKLFF
>TRBJ2-2|TRBV10-3|NA
CAIKVTGQDTGELFF
>TRBJ2-3|TRBV11-3|TRBD2
CASSTREIGTDTQYF
>TRBJ2-2|TRBV9|NA
CASSVVGNTGELFF
>TRBJ2-7|TRBV5-1|NA
CASSLAGYYEQYF
>TRBJ1-2|TRBV15|NA
CATSRVRTALCTF
>TRBJ1-1|TRBV19|NA
CASSISMNTEAFF
>TRBJ2-7|TRBV9|NA
CASSKEGEGRYEQYF
>TRBJ2-1|TRBV6-1|NA
CASSEERRGDNEQFF
>TRBJ2-5|TRBV7-9|TRBD2
CASSSFGLAGYETQYF
>TRBJ1-1|TRBV28|TRBD1
CASSLVRGSPFF
>TRBJ1-5|TRBV5-6|NA
CASSLGNQPQHF
>TRBJ2-3|TRBV28|TRBD2
CASKLAGGVPDTQYF
>TRBJ1-1|TRBV10-3|NA
CAARDTDFMNTEAFF
>TRBJ2-3|TRBV11-3|NA
CASSPSPNNEQYF
>TRBJ1-1|TRBV5-1|NA
CASSLATLQGEAFF
>TRBJ2-1|TRBV5-6|NA
CASSSGGRNEQFF
>TRBJ1-2|TRBV5-1|NA
CASSLQGNYGYTF
>TRBJ1-1|TRBV18|NA
CASSPGASEAFF
>TRBJ2-1|TRBV7-2|TRBD1
CASSSLRDRPFF
>TRBJ2-7|TRBV27|NA
CASSFGVGNYEQYF
>TRBJ2-7|TRBV28|NA
CASSKPGAYEQYF
>TRBJ2-1|TRBV7-2|NA
CASSLVGDNEQFF
>TRBJ2-7|TRBV4-1|TRBD1
CASSQGTGTSYEQYF
>TRBJ2-1|TRBV10-1|NA
CASSEYNEQFF
>TRBJ2-3|TRBV10-3|TRBD1
CAAWGQGPTDTQYF
>TRBJ2-2|TRBV5-6|NA
CASSSGPGTHAGELFF
>TRBJ2-5|TRBV28|NA
CASSLYSEETQYF
>TRBJ2-1|TRBV29-1|NA
CSVSAFNEQFF
>TRBJ2-5|TRBV27|TRBD1
CASSSWTGAAVSQETQYF
>TRBJ1-6|TRBV27|TRBD1
CASSLTPLDRGKSPLHF
>TRBJ2-1|TRBV5-1|NA
CASSFSGLSNNEQFF
>TRBJ1-1|TRBV7-8|NA
CASSLNQEAFF
>TRBJ2-7|TRBV11-2|TRBD2
CASTQEGLAVYEQYF
>TRBJ2-5|TRBV13|NA
CASSLDPEETQYF
>TRBJ2-1|TRBV14|NA
CASSRADRYNEQFF